The rows below give T cell receptor beta chains drawn from one sample of a study of cytotoxic CD8 clonotypes in ibrutinib-treated CLL. TCRdb keeps only in-frame clones here, not all; method: immunoSEQ multiplex PCR. Here the sample spans some 120,000 clones, under 70% being singletons. Here the sequenced sample was PBMCs, taken after 24 months of ibrutinib treatment. The source of these receptors is a human donor with chronic lymphocytic leukemia. CDR3s include the opening cysteine and the closing phenylalanine or tryptophan. A D gene is named only where the DNA matches it firmly. Only part of the rows carry a size: once, few, many, or a class if the clone is expanded.

clone size	V gene	J gene	D gene	CDR3 DNA	CDR3 protein
.	TRBV5-6	TRBJ1-1	.	TGTGCCAGCACCCAAGGGGAGGGGTTCACTGAAGCTTTCTTT	CASTQGEGFTEAFF
.	TRBV5-1	TRBJ2-7	TRBD1	TGCGCCAGCAGCTTGGGCCCTATTAACAGGGGGCTCTCCTACGAGCAGTACTTC	CASSLGPINRGLSYEQYF
few	TRBV30	TRBJ2-7	.	TGTGCCTGGAGTCCACGCTTAACACGAACCTGGTCGGACGAGCAGTACTTC	CAWSPRLTRTWSDEQYF
.	TRBV13	TRBJ1-2	TRBD1	TGTGCCAGCAGCTATCGACAGGGCAGCTATGGCTACACCTTC	CASSYRQGSYGYTF
few	TRBV5-6	TRBJ1-6	.	TGTGCCAGCAGCTTGGATCTCTTGGGGAGGAATTCACCCCTCCACTTT	CASSLDLLGRNSPLHF
few	TRBV27	TRBJ1-5	TRBD1	TGTGCCACCAGCAGACAGGGCCTTAGCAATCAGCCCCAGCATTTT	CATSRQGLSNQPQHF
.	TRBV6-6	TRBJ1-5	.	TGTGCCAGCAGTTACTTAAATCAGCCCCAGCATTTT	CASSYLNQPQHF
.	TRBV10-3	TRBJ1-2	.	TGTGCCATCAGTGAGTTAGAGGGTAACTATGGCTACACCTTC	CAISELEGNYGYTF
.	TRBV6-6	TRBJ2-3	.	TGTGCCAGCAGTCCCGGGACCAATGGGGATACGCAGTATTTT	CASSPGTNGDTQYF
.	TRBV30	TRBJ2-2	TRBD1	TGTGCCTGGAGGACAGGGACCGGGGAGCTGTTTTTT	CAWRTGTGELFF
many	TRBV9	TRBJ2-7	TRBD2	TGTGCCAGCAGCCCACGGACTAGCAGTCTGGTCGAGCAGTACTTC	CASSPRTSSLVEQYF
.	TRBV7-9	TRBJ2-5	TRBD2	TGTGCCAGCAGCTTAGGGGCAGGACTAGCGGGAGAGACCCAGTACTTC	CASSLGAGLAGETQYF
.	TRBV19	TRBJ1-2	.	TGTGCCAGTAGTACCACCGGGAATAACTATGGCTACACCTTC	CASSTTGNNYGYTF
.	TRBV5-1	TRBJ2-7	TRBD1	TGCGCCAGCAGCGCTGGGACAGGGGGCTCCTACGAGCAGTACTTC	CASSAGTGGSYEQYF
.	TRBV5-4	TRBJ2-5	TRBD2	TGTGCCAGCAGCTTGAGCGTAGCGGGGGGGCCTGAGACCCAGTACTTC	CASSLSVAGGPETQYF
.	TRBV28	TRBJ1-1	TRBD1	TGTGCCAGCAGGGGGACAGGGGGTAGACCTTTCTTT	CASRGTGGRPFF
.	TRBV2	TRBJ1-5	.	TGTGCCAGCAGTGAGAATTCAGGGGCCCGGGTGCCCCAGCATTTT	CASSENSGARVPQHF
.	TRBV28	TRBJ1-2	TRBD1	TGTGCCAGCAGTTTGTTGGGACAGGGCGACTATGGCTACACCTTC	CASSLLGQGDYGYTF
once	TRBV5-4	TRBJ1-1	.	TGTGCCAGCAGCTTGGACACTGAAGCTTTCTTT	CASSLDTEAFF
few	TRBV6-4	TRBJ2-3	.	TGTGCCAGCAGTGAGTCGACAGGGAGGCCAGATACGCAGTATTTT	CASSESTGRPDTQYF
few	TRBV18	TRBJ1-1	TRBD1	TGTGCCAGCTCCACCACAGGGGGCATAACTGAAGCTTTCTTT	CASSTTGGITEAFF
.	TRBV5-1	TRBJ2-5	.	TGCGCCAGCAGCTTGGGGACAGCACGCCAAGAGACCCAGTACTTC	CASSLGTARQETQYF
.	TRBV25-1	TRBJ1-4	.	TGTGCCAGCAGTGATTACAGGGACAAGGAACTGTTTTTT	CASSDYRDKELFF
.	TRBV25-1	TRBJ2-1	TRBD2	TGTGCCAGCAGTGTAACTAGCGGGGGGGCCAATGAGCAGTTCTTC	CASSVTSGGANEQFF
.	TRBV19	TRBJ1-5	TRBD1	TGTGCCAGTATAGGACAGGATAGTTTGGGCAATCAGCCCCAGCATTTT	CASIGQDSLGNQPQHF
few	TRBV18	TRBJ1-3	.	TGTGCCAGCTCCCCCGCGGGGACTGGAAACACCATATATTTT	CASSPAGTGNTIYF
.	TRBV30	TRBJ2-7	.	TGTGCCTGGAGTGTAGATCGATACGAGCAGTACTTC	CAWSVDRYEQYF
.	TRBV25-1	TRBJ1-5	.	TGTGCCAGCAGTGACGCCGGCAGTTTCCAGCCCCAGCATTTT	CASSDAGSFQPQHF
.	TRBV19	TRBJ1-6	TRBD1	TGTGCCAGTAGTGCCGGACAGGGAGCTTCACCCCTCCACTTT	CASSAGQGASPLHF
.	TRBV6-1	TRBJ1-1	TRBD1	TGTGCCAGCAGTAAAGACAGGGATTGGGGAGCTTTCTTT	CASSKDRDWGAFF
.	TRBV10-3	TRBJ2-3	TRBD1	TGTGCCATCAGCGACATGGGACAGCGCACAGATACGCAGTATTTT	CAISDMGQRTDTQYF
few	TRBV18	TRBJ2-1	.	TGTGCCAGCTCCCCAGGGGCCAATGAGCAGTTCTTC	CASSPGANEQFF
once	TRBV18	TRBJ2-1	TRBD1	TGTGCCAGCTCCCGGGACAGCCTGTTCAATGAGCAGTTCTTC	CASSRDSLFNEQFF
.	TRBV7-7	TRBJ2-1	.	TGTGCCAGCAGCTTAGTTCGAGGGAACTACAATGAGCAGTTCTTC	CASSLVRGNYNEQFF
.	TRBV10-3	TRBJ2-7	.	TGTGCCATCAGTGAGGGTCACCACGAGCAGTACTTC	CAISEGHHEQYF
.	TRBV10-3	TRBJ2-5	.	TGTGCCATCAGTGAAACTGTCCAAGAGACCCAGTACTTC	CAISETVQETQYF
.	TRBV5-1	TRBJ1-4	TRBD1	TGCGCCAGCAGCTTGAGGACAGGGGGTAATGAAAAACTGTTTTTT	CASSLRTGGNEKLFF
.	TRBV30	TRBJ1-4	.	TGTGCCTGGAGTCATAACGTGGCGAGAGGAAGGAAACTGTTTTTT	CAWSHNVARGRKLFF
few	TRBV5-6	TRBJ2-3	TRBD1	TGTGCCAGCAGCTTCCCCGGGACAGGGATGACAGATACGCAGTATTTT	CASSFPGTGMTDTQYF
.	TRBV18	TRBJ1-2	.	TGTGCTAGCTCACTCAACACAGTAAGCTATGAGGGCTACACCTTC	CASSLNTVSYEGYTF
.	TRBV4-1	TRBJ2-7	.	TGCGCCAGCAGCCAAGATAACGGAAACTCCTACGAGCAGTACTTC	CASSQDNGNSYEQYF
.	TRBV30	TRBJ2-3	.	TGTGCCTGGAACAGGGGCACAGATACGCAGTATTTT	CAWNRGTDTQYF
.	TRBV30	TRBJ1-1	TRBD1	TGTGCCTGGAGTGTACCTTGGACAGGGCAACCCATGAACACTGAAGCTTTCTTT	CAWSVPWTGQPMNTEAFF
.	TRBV5-1	TRBJ1-1	.	TGCGCCAGCAGCTTGGCCGGGAACACTGAAGCTTTCTTT	CASSLAGNTEAFF
.	TRBV30	TRBJ2-3	TRBD1	TGTGCCTGCACAGGGGCTAACCCCTATACGCAGTATTTT	CACTGANPYTQYF
.	TRBV6-5	TRBJ2-2	.	TGTGCCAGCAGGAGCAGGGGGAACACCGGGGAGCTGTTTTTT	CASRSRGNTGELFF
.	TRBV7-2	TRBJ2-7	.	TGTGCCAGCAGCTTAGGCTCCAACGAGCAGTACTTC	CASSLGSNEQYF
few	TRBV28	TRBJ1-1	TRBD1	TGTGCCATGAACTCGGGACAGGGGGTGGACACTGAAGCTTTCTTT	CAMNSGQGVDTEAFF
.	TRBV7-9	TRBJ2-5	.	TGTGCCAGCAGCTTAGTCCGGGAGCAAGAGACCCAGTACTTC	CASSLVREQETQYF
.	TRBV18	TRBJ1-2	.	TGTGCCAGCTCCCAGAATCAGGGAAGTGGCTATGGCTACACCTTC	CASSQNQGSGYGYTF
.	TRBV5-1	TRBJ1-2	.	TGCGCCAGCAGCTTGTTGGGGACGGGTGGCTACACCTTC	CASSLLGTGGYTF
.	TRBV5-6	TRBJ1-6	.	TGTGCCAGCAGCGGAGGGGGGTTTTCACCCCTCCACTTT	CASSGGGFSPLHF
.	TRBV28	TRBJ1-1	.	TGTGCCAGCGGTACAGGGTACACTGAAGCTTTCTTT	CASGTGYTEAFF
few	TRBV25-1	TRBJ2-4	.	TGTGCCAGCAGTGAAAGGGGTCTAGCCAAAAACATTCAGTACTTC	CASSERGLAKNIQYF
.	TRBV4-1	TRBJ2-4	.	TGCGCCAGCAGCCAAGACAGAGGGACCAAAAACATTCAGTACTTC	CASSQDRGTKNIQYF
.	TRBV7-9	TRBJ2-1	TRBD2	TGTGCCAGCACGGGACTAGCGACTAATGAGCAGTTCTTC	CASTGLATNEQFF
.	TRBV9	TRBJ2-7	TRBD2	TGTGCCAGCAGCGTAGCAGCGGGGAGCTACGAGCAGTACTTC	CASSVAAGSYEQYF